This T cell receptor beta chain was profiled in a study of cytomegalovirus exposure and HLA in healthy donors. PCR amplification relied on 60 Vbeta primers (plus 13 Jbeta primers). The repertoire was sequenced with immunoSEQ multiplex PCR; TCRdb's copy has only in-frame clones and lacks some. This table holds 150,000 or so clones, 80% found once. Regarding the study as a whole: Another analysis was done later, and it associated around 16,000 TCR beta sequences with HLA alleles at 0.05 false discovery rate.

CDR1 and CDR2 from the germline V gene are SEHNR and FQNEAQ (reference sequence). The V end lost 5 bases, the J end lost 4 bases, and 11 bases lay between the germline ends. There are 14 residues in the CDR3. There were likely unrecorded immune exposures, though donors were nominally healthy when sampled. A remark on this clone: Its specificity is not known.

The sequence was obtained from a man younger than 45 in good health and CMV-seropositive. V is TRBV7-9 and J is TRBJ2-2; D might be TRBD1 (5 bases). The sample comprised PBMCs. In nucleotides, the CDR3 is TGTGCCAGCAGCCCAGGGTGGACCACCGGGGAGCTGTTTTTT. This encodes CASSPGWTTGELFF.